This T cell receptor (beta chain) originates from a study of tumor-infiltrating lymphocytes in primary liver carcinoma. Total RNA (around 0.45 ug) served as template for TCR beta cDNA synthesis primed by a constant-region primer. Sequencing libraries for TCR beta derived from three nested multiplex PCR rounds that used slightly modified ARM-PCR. Both of the initial two PCR rounds ran for 10 cycles and employed TRBV1-TRBV30 forward primers alongside a C-beta reverse primer. TCRdb redid the calling of the multiplex PCR reads with MiXCR, one entry per CDR3 protein. The table has about 180,000 distinct CDR3 sequences, 60% seen once. The authors took blood RNA from unsorted whole blood and also extracted germline DNA. Germline CDR1 is SGHAT and CDR2 is FQNNGV. With 5 bases clipped from V and 2 bases from J, the junction kept 13 bases outside the gene matches. The CDR3 spans 18 residues. Study conclusions and caveats: Reduced overlap was seen in tumor-adjacent and tumor-blood pairs versus tumor region pairs.

Concerning this clonotype itself: Antigen specificity is unknown.

The receptor comes from a man aged 35 to 55 with primary liver carcinoma and hepatitis B virus infection. What was sequenced was peripheral blood. V and J are TRBV11-2 and TRBJ2-1, with TRBD2 matching 9 bases. The DNA of the CDR3 is TGTGCCAGCAGCCACCTCCTTACCGGGACTAGCCCCTACAATGAGCAGTTCTTC. It is translated as CASSHLLTGTSPYNEQFF.